This note documents a single T cell receptor (beta chain) sequence. This entry is derived from a study of control samples from healthy donors and cancer patients. The germline gives CDR1 SGHNT, CDR2 YENEEA. This CDR3 spans 18 amino acids. The V end lost 1 base, the J end lost 4 bases, and 22 bases lay between the germline ends. Sequencing used immunoSEQ multiplex PCR; TCRdb keeps in-frame clones, though not all of them. The data contain around 120,000 clones, roughly 95% of them singletons. Sequencing was done on a sample of blood. The clonotype was recovered from a man aged 30 to 45 in good health. The rearrangement joins TRBV11-3 to TRBJ1-1, with a weak D call TRBD1 (5 bases). The CDR3 DNA sequence: TGTGCCAGCAGCTTAGTAGGGGCCAGGACCAAGAGTTCCACTGAAGCTTTCTTT. This gives the protein CASSLVGARTKSSTEAFF. Combining the CDR3 with reference TRBV11-3 and TRBJ1-1 gives the whole variable domain EAGVVQSPRYKIIEKKQPVAFWCNPISGHNTLYWYLQNLGQGPELLIRYENEEAVDDSQLPKDRFSAERLKGVDSTLKIQPAELGDSAVYLCASSLVGARTKSSTEAFFGQGTRLTVV.